This T cell receptor beta chain is from a study of blood T cell repertoires in COVID-19 (dated by TCRdb to the early 2020s). Study-wide context: Samples from collaborators originated in the United States, Italy and Spain and spanned both the acute and convalescent phases of COVID-19. The prospective study material was composed of cDNA or gDNA derived from T cells, B-cell-depleted T cells, or PBMCs. Deeply sampled blood TCRbeta repertoires from subjects exposed to, actively infected with, or recovered from COVID-19 were included in the dataset. The repertoires were released in a freely available public database intended as a resource for research on the immune response to SARS-CoV-2. The samples were drawn from two sources: the first 160 participants of the ongoing ImmuneRACE study, and 1,000 to 1,500 subjects contributed by 6 global collaborators. The sample metadata nearly always contained a de-identified subject ID, COVID-19 status, age in years and sex. Where available, HLA class I and class II types were taken from metadata supplied by the sample provider and were not determined by assay-based typing. Beyond this particular receptor, the publication reports: Clinical and demographic metadata were provided uncurated, with the amount varying by source and participant.

With regard to this clone: The antigen it recognizes is unknown. Within one base of it there is no much larger clone, and no base qualities were kept.

Samples from volunteer blood donors who had recovered from COVID-19 were contributed by a second Seattle source. Each collaborating institution followed its own protocols to collect whole blood in K2EDTA tubes. For TCRbeta analysis, collaborator samples were shipped as frozen whole blood, as isolated PBMCs, or as DNA extracted from either sample type. TCRbeta CDR3 regions were amplified from genomic DNA by means of the immunoSEQ Assay, a bias-controlled multiplex PCR. The paper's data handling went like this. The number of nucleated cells in each sample was estimated by amplification of reference gene primers within the assay. To quantify the absolute abundance of each unique TCRbeta CDR3 rearrangement, sequence reads were collapsed and filtered. For each sample, productive Simpson clonality was calculated as the square root of Simpson's diversity index over productive rearrangements. The immuneACCESS repertoire file appears here via TCRdb, limited to in-frame rearrangements. These files lack a portion of the clones; in checked studies, under half of the deficit traces to unresolved V genes, and the cause of the others is not known. The V and J calls and clone size come from that table; D and trimming were worked out from the DNA. This sample is represented by some 270,000 clones; more than 75% of them were singletons. The ten biggest clones cover approximately 1.5% of the sample.

Sequencing was done on a sample of peripheral blood. The TCR originated in a woman aged 55-75 years who had recovered from COVID-19.

Here is the DNA: TGTGCCACCAGCAGAGATACCGGTACCCAAGAGACCCAGTACTTC. It translates to CATSRDTGTQETQYF. Recombination linked TRBV15 to TRBJ2-5, with no reliable assignment of the D segment. V is cut by 0 bases and J by 1 base, and the space between the germline ends is 9 bases. The CDR1 and CDR2 encoded by the germline V gene (reference sequence) are LNHNV and YYDKDF. The CDR3 spans 15 residues, from the cysteine through the phenylalanine. Kept here is only the CDR3 DNA, which spans 45 bases and is read in frame from base 1.